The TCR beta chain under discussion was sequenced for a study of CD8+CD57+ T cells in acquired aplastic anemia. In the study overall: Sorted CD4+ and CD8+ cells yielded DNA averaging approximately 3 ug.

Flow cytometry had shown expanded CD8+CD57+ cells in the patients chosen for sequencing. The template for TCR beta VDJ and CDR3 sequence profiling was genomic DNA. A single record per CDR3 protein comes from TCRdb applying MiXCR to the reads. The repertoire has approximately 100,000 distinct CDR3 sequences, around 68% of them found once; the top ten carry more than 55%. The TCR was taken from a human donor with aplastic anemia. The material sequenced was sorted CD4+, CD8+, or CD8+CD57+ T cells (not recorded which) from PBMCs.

The CDR3 spells CASSGSATGELFF. DNA for the CDR3: TGTGCCAGCAGTGGTTCGGCCACCGGGGAGCTGTTTTTT. The V gene is TRBV2, the J gene TRBJ2-2; no reliable D call. The V and J ends lost 4 bases and 4 bases respectively, with 7 bases between them. CDR3 length equals 13 residues. Germline V gene sequence: CDR1 SNHLY, CDR2 FYNNEI.